A selection of T cell receptor beta chains follows, all from one sample in a study of cytomegalovirus exposure and HLA in healthy donors. Profiled with immunoSEQ multiplex PCR; TCRdb holds only in-frame clones, not every one. The data contain roughly 120,000 clones, 55% to 75% of them singletons. The specimen sequenced was PBMCs. Every receptor here comes from a woman in her seventies in good health and CMV-seropositive. Each CDR3 is given with its conserved first and last residue. D genes are given only for firm matches. The listing skips clone size in some rows; elsewhere it reads once, few, many or a size class.

D gene | clone size | J gene | V gene | CDR3 DNA | CDR3 protein
- | - | TRBJ2-5 | TRBV6-5 | TGTGCCAGCACCCCGGGCCGGGATTTGGAGACCCAGTACTTC | CASTPGRDLETQYF
TRBD1 | - | TRBJ1-1 | TRBV10-3 | TGTGCCATCATGGTAGGGGGCATGAACACTGAAGCTTTCTTT | CAIMVGGMNTEAFF
TRBD1 | few | TRBJ2-1 | TRBV2 | TGTGCCAGCAAAGGGACAGCCTCTTCGAATGAGCAGTTCTTC | CASKGTASSNEQFF
- | - | TRBJ2-5 | TRBV18 | TGTGCCAGCTCACTCCAGTTACAAGAGACCCAGTACTTC | CASSLQLQETQYF
- | - | TRBJ2-1 | TRBV30 | TGTGCCTGGAGCCGGGAACTCGAGCAGTTCTTC | CAWSRELEQFF
- | - | TRBJ2-3 | TRBV4-2 | TGTGCCAGCAGCCAAGCCAGCGGGAGCACAGATACGCAGTATTTT | CASSQASGSTDTQYF
- | - | TRBJ2-5 | TRBV6-5 | TGTGCCAGCAGCCCGACAGTTATGGGGACCCAGTACTTC | CASSPTVMGTQYF
TRBD1 | - | TRBJ1-2 | TRBV7-9 | TGTGCCAGCAGCTTAGCCGGGACAGAGAACTATGGCTACACCTTC | CASSLAGTENYGYTF
TRBD1 | - | TRBJ1-2 | TRBV19 | TGTGCCAGTACTGCCGCCCGGGACAGGGGGCAACTAGGTGGCTACACCTTC | CASTAARDRGQLGGYTF
TRBD1 | few | TRBJ2-7 | TRBV19 | TGTGCCAGTAGTTCATGGGACAGGGTTTACCACTACGAGCAGTACTTC | CASSSWDRVYHYEQYF
TRBD1 | - | TRBJ1-2 | TRBV20-1 | TGCAGTGCGACAGGGGCTGGCTACACCTTC | CSATGAGYTF
- | - | TRBJ1-3 | TRBV4-3 | TGCGCCAGCAGCCAAGATACAGCTGGAAACACCATATATTTT | CASSQDTAGNTIYF
- | - | TRBJ1-5 | TRBV18 | TGTGCCAGCTCACCCCTCAGGGGCAATCAGCCCCAGCATTTT | CASSPLRGNQPQHF
- | - | TRBJ1-1 | TRBV7-2 | TGTGCCAGCAGCTTGAACAGGGCTGGCGGCACTGAAGCTTTCTTT | CASSLNRAGGTEAFF
- | - | TRBJ1-5 | TRBV9 | TGTGCCAGCAGCGTAGGAGGGGGAGGGGATCAGCCCCAGCATTTT | CASSVGGGGDQPQHF
- | - | TRBJ1-1 | TRBV5-1 | TGCGCCAGCAGCTTACAGGGAGATATGAACACTGAAGCTTTCTTT | CASSLQGDMNTEAFF
TRBD1 | - | TRBJ2-3 | TRBV29-1 | TGCAGCGTTGGACAACAGGGGACGATCACAGATACGCAGTATTTT | CSVGQQGTITDTQYF
- | - | TRBJ1-1 | TRBV6-6 | TGTGCCAGCAGTCGTCAGGAGAACACTGAAGCTTTCTTT | CASSRQENTEAFF
- | - | TRBJ1-2 | TRBV6-6 | TGTGCCAGCAGTTACCAAAGCTCTCCTTATGGCTACACCTTC | CASSYQSSPYGYTF
- | - | TRBJ2-5 | TRBV4-2 | TGTGCCAGCAGCAGCTCGCGGGACCACCAAGAGACCCAGTACTTC | CASSSSRDHQETQYF
TRBD1 | - | TRBJ2-7 | TRBV5-1 | TGCGCCAGCAGCTTGCAGGGGGCGGTCTACGAGCAGTACTTC | CASSLQGAVYEQYF
TRBD1 | - | TRBJ2-7 | TRBV6-1 | TGTGCCAGCAGTGAGCCACCGTATTTCCGGGACAGGGAGTTCTACGAGCAGTACTTC | CASSEPPYFRDREFYEQYF
TRBD1 | - | TRBJ1-6 | TRBV4-3 | TGCGCCAGCAGCCAAGATACTAGGACAGGGGCTAACAATTCACCCCTCCACTTT | CASSQDTRTGANNSPLHF
- | - | TRBJ1-2 | TRBV19 | TGTGCCAGTAGTATGGGCTTTAACTATGGCTACACCTTC | CASSMGFNYGYTF
- | - | TRBJ2-7 | TRBV19 | TGTGCCAGTAGTATAGATCTCTCCTACGAGCAGTACTTC | CASSIDLSYEQYF
- | - | TRBJ1-2 | TRBV2 | TGTGCCAGCAGTGTCCAGGGTGGCTACACCTTC | CASSVQGGYTF
TRBD1 | - | TRBJ2-7 | TRBV7-9 | TGTGCCAGCAGACCAGGACAGGGGGCAACCTACGAGCAGTACTTC | CASRPGQGATYEQYF
TRBD2 | - | TRBJ2-7 | TRBV6-5 | TGTGCCAGCGGACTAGCGGGGTACAGCTACGAGCAGTACTTC | CASGLAGYSYEQYF
- | - | TRBJ1-2 | TRBV6-5 | TGTGCCAGCAGACAGGGACACCCAAACTATGGCTACACCTTC | CASRQGHPNYGYTF
- | - | TRBJ2-5 | TRBV2 | TGTGCCAGCAGTGAAGAACGGGGAAGTGAGACCCAGTACTTC | CASSEERGSETQYF
- | once | TRBJ1-3 | TRBV5-4 | TGTGCCAGCAGCCCCGTTGGGGGGGGCAAGGACACCATATATTTT | CASSPVGGGKDTIYF
TRBD2 | - | TRBJ2-5 | TRBV5-6 | TGTGCCAGCAGCTTTGGGTGGACAAGCGGGGGGGCGGTAGAGACCCAGTACTTC | CASSFGWTSGGAVETQYF
- | - | TRBJ1-4 | TRBV2 | TGTGCCAGCAGTGACGGGGGGGAGGCAGCTCATCTGTTTTTT | CASSDGGEAAHLFF
- | - | TRBJ2-3 | TRBV9 | TGTGCCAGCAGCGTTGGGGTAGGGGGGGGGCCCGATACGCAGTATTTT | CASSVGVGGGPDTQYF
TRBD2 | - | TRBJ2-7 | TRBV4-1 | TGCGCCAGCAGCCAAACCCCGTTCGTGGGAGGGAAATTCAACGAGCAGTACTTC | CASSQTPFVGGKFNEQYF
TRBD2 | few | TRBJ2-1 | TRBV2 | TGTGCCAGCATCCTTAGCGGGGGAAACAATGAGCAGTTCTTC | CASILSGGNNEQFF
- | - | TRBJ1-6 | TRBV4-1 | TGCGCCAGCAGCCAAGATCACGGTGGCAGGGAGGATTCACCCCTCCACTTT | CASSQDHGGREDSPLHF
- | - | TRBJ2-7 | TRBV19 | TGTGCCAGCGCCCTGGACACCCTCGGCGAGCAGTACTTC | CASALDTLGEQYF
TRBD2 | few | TRBJ2-3 | TRBV10-2 | TGCGCCAGCAGCAAACTAGCGGGGGGGCCCCACACAGATACGCAGTATTTT | CASSKLAGGPHTDTQYF
- | - | TRBJ1-4 | TRBV18 | TGTGCCAGCTCACCTCAGGGGCTCAATGAAAAACTGTTTTTT | CASSPQGLNEKLFF
- | - | TRBJ2-1 | TRBV21-1 | TGTGCCAGCAGTGTCGGGGAGATCTCCTACAATGAGCAGTTCTTC | CASSVGEISYNEQFF
TRBD1 | - | TRBJ1-1 | TRBV15 | TGTGCCACCAGCAGTACAGGGGGGAACACTGAAGCTTTCTTT | CATSSTGGNTEAFF
- | - | TRBJ1-2 | TRBV6-5 | TGTGCCAGCAGTTACGTCCAGGGAAGGTCGGGTGGCTACACCTTC | CASSYVQGRSGGYTF
TRBD2 | - | TRBJ2-3 | TRBV10-3 | TGTGCCATTCGGACTAGCGGGAGTAGCACAGATACGCAGTATTTT | CAIRTSGSSTDTQYF
- | few | TRBJ2-2 | TRBV9 | TGTGCCAGCAGCGTAGTGACAGCTAACGGGGAGCTGTTTTTT | CASSVVTANGELFF
- | - | TRBJ2-7 | TRBV12-1 | TGTGCCAGCAGCGCGACTAGCAGCTCCTACGAGCAGTACTTC | CASSATSSSYEQYF
TRBD1 | - | TRBJ1-5 | TRBV10-3 | TGTGCCATCCCGAGGGGACAGGGGGTTAGCAATCAGCCCCAGCATTTT | CAIPRGQGVSNQPQHF
- | once | TRBJ1-4 | TRBV7-8 | TGTGCCAGCAGCCCAAACCGGGGGGAACTGTTTTTT | CASSPNRGELFF
TRBD2 | - | TRBJ2-3 | TRBV7-2 | TGTGCCAGCAGCTTAGTTGCTAGCGGGCGAGGCGGAGATACGCAGTATTTT | CASSLVASGRGGDTQYF
TRBD1 | - | TRBJ2-7 | TRBV7-2 | TGTGCCAGCAGCGTCGACAGGGGTCCTTACGAGCAGTACTTC | CASSVDRGPYEQYF
- | - | TRBJ2-1 | TRBV30 | TGTGCCTGGAGTGTTGGAGGGAAGCAGTTCTTC | CAWSVGGKQFF
TRBD1 | once | TRBJ1-2 | TRBV25-1 | TGTGCCAGTAGTGACTCGGGACAGCCGATCTATTATGGCTACACCTTC | CASSDSGQPIYYGYTF
- | once | TRBJ2-3 | TRBV5-1 | TGCGCCAGCAGCTTGATGCGTTCCAATACCAAGAGCACAGATACGCAGTATTTT | CASSLMRSNTKSTDTQYF
TRBD1 | few | TRBJ2-5 | TRBV5-1 | TGCGCCAGCAGCCTTTCGGACAGGGGGCAAGAGACCCAGTACTTC | CASSLSDRGQETQYF
- | - | TRBJ2-3 | TRBV5-1 | TGCGCCAGCAGCTTTGAGGGGGCAGATACGCAGTATTTT | CASSFEGADTQYF
TRBD1 | - | TRBJ1-1 | TRBV5-1 | TGCGCCAGCAGCTCGGGGGGACAGGCGAACACTGAAGCTTTCTTT | CASSSGGQANTEAFF
- | - | TRBJ1-4 | TRBV19 | TGTGCCAGTAGTACCCTGGGAGGAACGGAACTGTTTTTT | CASSTLGGTELFF